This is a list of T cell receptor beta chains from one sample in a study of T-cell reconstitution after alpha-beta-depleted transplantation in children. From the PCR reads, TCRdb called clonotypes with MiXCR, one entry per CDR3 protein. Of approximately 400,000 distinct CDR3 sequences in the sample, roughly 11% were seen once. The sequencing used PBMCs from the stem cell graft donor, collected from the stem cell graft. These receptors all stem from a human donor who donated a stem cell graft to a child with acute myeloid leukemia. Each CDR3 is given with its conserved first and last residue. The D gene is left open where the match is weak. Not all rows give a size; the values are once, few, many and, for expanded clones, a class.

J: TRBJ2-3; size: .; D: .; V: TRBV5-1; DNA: TGCGCCAGCAGCTTGGCCAGTGCACCCACAGATACGCAGTATTTT; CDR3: CASSLASAPTDTQYF
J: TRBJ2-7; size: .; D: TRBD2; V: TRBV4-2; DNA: TGTGCCAGCAGCCAAGAGGTTAGCGGGAGATCCTACGAGCAGTACTTC; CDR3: CASSQEVSGRSYEQYF
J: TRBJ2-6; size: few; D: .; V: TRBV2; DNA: TGTGCCAGCATTGGGACAAATCGTGTCTCTGGGGCCAACGTCCTGACTTTC; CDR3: CASIGTNRVSGANVLTF
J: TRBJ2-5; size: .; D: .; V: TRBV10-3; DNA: TGTGCCATCAGTTCTACAGGAAATCAAGAGACCCAGTACTTC; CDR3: CAISSTGNQETQYF
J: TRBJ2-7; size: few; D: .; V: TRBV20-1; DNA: TGCAGTGCTAGAAGTCAGAGCACAACCTACGAGCAGTACTTC; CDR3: CSARSQSTTYEQYF
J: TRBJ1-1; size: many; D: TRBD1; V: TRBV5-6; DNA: TGTGCCAGCAGATACCTGGGACAGGGGAACACTGAAGCTTTCTTT; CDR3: CASRYLGQGNTEAFF
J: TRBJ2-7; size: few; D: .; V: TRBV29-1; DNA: TGCAGCGTTGAAGAGGGGTTTGGGGGGCCGAACTACGAGCAGTACTTC; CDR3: CSVEEGFGGPNYEQYF
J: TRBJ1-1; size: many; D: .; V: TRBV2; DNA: TGTGCCAGCAGTGAGAGGAACACTGAAGCTTTCTTT; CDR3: CASSERNTEAFF
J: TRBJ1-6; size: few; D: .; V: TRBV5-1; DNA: TGCGCCAGCAGCTTGGATACCGGACAGCTATCACCCCTCCACTTT; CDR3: CASSLDTGQLSPLHF
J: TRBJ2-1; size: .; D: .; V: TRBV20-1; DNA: TGCAGTGCTAGGGGCCCCGCCTACAATGAGCAGTTCTTC; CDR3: CSARGPAYNEQFF
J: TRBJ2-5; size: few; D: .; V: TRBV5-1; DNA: TGCGCCAGCAGCAAAGGACAGATCTGGGGGCAAGAGACCCAGTACTTC; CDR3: CASSKGQIWGQETQYF
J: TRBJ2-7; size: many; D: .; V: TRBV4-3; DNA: TGCGCCAGCAGCCAAGGGCAGGAATACGAGCAGTACTTC; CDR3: CASSQGQEYEQYF
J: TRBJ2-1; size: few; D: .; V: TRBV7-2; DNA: TGTGCCAGCAGCTTAGTGGCGAGCACCAATGAGCAGTTCTTC; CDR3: CASSLVASTNEQFF
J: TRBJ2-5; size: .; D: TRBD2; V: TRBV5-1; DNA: TGCGCCAGCAGCTCTAACAGCGGGGGGCAACAAGAGACCCAGTACTTC; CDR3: CASSSNSGGQQETQYF
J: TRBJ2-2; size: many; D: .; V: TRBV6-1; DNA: TGTGCCAGCACCCCGTCCAGCACCGGGGAGCTGTTTTTT; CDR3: CASTPSSTGELFF
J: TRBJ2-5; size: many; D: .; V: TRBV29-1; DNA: TGCAGCGTTGAAGATGGGGAGACCCAGTACTTC; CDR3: CSVEDGETQYF
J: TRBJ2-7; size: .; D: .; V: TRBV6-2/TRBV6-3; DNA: TGTGCCAGCAGTTACTCTCCTGGGTCACTCTACGAGCAGTACTTC; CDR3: CASSYSPGSLYEQYF
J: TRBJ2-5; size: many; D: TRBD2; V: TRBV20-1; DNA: TGCAGTGCTAGAGCTCCGGGGACTAGACAAGAGACCCAGTACTTC; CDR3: CSARAPGTRQETQYF
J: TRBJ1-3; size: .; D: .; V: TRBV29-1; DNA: TGCAGCGCTAAACTAGGGGGGGACTCTGGAAACACCATATATTTT; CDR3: CSAKLGGDSGNTIYF
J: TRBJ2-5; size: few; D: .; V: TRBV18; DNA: TGTGCCAGCCGGGCCACCCAAGAGACCCAGTACTTC; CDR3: CASRATQETQYF
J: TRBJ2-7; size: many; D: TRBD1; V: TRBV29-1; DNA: TGCAGCGCGTCGTGGGGACAGGGAAGCTACGAGCAGTACTTC; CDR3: CSASWGQGSYEQYF
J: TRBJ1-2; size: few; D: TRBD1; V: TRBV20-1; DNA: TGCAGTGCAAAGGACAGGGGCGGCTATGGCTACACCTTC; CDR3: CSAKDRGGYGYTF
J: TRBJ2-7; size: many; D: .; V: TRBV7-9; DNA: TGTGCCAGCACCCTTCGGGGGTCCACAGGTCCCCACGGCGAGCAGTACTTC; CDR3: CASTLRGSTGPHGEQYF
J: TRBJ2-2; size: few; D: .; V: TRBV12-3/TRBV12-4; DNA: TGTGCCAGCAGCCCCTTGGGGGAGCTGTTTTTT; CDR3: CASSPLGELFF
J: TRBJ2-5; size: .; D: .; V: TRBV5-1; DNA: TGCGCCAGCAGCTTGACTAGTATAAGCCAAGAGACCCAGTACTTC; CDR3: CASSLTSISQETQYF
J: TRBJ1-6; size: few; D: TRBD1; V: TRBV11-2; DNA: TGTGCCAGCAGCCCGCGACAGGGTAGCCTTTCACCCCTCCACTTT; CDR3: CASSPRQGSLSPLHF